Listed below are T cell receptor beta chains from one sample, sequenced in a study of siplizumab effects on memory and regulatory T cells. TCRdb's table, derived via immunoSEQ multiplex PCR, lists solely in-frame clones and lacks some. Of approximately 100,000 clones listed, roughly 93% were seen once; the top ten hold around 0.16%. Sequencing was performed on non-Treg CD4+ T cells sorted from blood. The receptors here all came from a human donor in good health. Both conserved end residues are part of each CDR3. The D gene is left open where the match is weak. Part of the rows lack a size; the others show once, few, many or a class for expanded clones.

V,J,length,D,size,DNA,CDR3
TRBV5-1,TRBJ2-2,19,TRBD2,-,TGCGCCAGCAGCTCGCTCGGGACTAGCGGGGGGGCGAACACCGGGGAGCTGTTTTTT,CASSSLGTSGGANTGELFF
TRBV10-3,TRBJ1-3,16,-,once,TGTGCCATCAGTGAGGGGGGTCGACTCTCTGGAAACACCATATATTTT,CAISEGGRLSGNTIYF
TRBV6-5,TRBJ2-7,15,TRBD2,-,TGTGCCATTAGGACTAGCGGGGGGAACTCCTACGAGCAGTACTTC,CAIRTSGGNSYEQYF
TRBV7-9,TRBJ1-2,15,-,-,TGTGCCAGCAGCCCCTCAGCGAGCGAGTCCTATGGCTACACCTTC,CASSPSASESYGYTF
TRBV11-3,TRBJ2-2,14,-,-,TGTGCCAGCAGCTTTGGCAGGGACACCGGGGAGCTGTTTTTT,CASSFGRDTGELFF
TRBV7-2,TRBJ1-2,12,-,-,TGTGCCAGCACCCTCCTGGGGGATGGCTACACCTTC,CASTLLGDGYTF
TRBV6-5,TRBJ2-1,13,-,-,TGTGCCAGCAGTTACATAGGGTGGGCTGAGCAGTTCTTC,CASSYIGWAEQFF
TRBV7-4,TRBJ1-2,14,-,-,TGTGCCAGCAGCTTAGGCTCCCAGAACTATGGCTACACCTTC,CASSLGSQNYGYTF
TRBV7-2,TRBJ1-6,15,TRBD1,-,TGTGCCAGCAGCCAAGCCGGGACAGGCAATTCACCCCTCCACTTT,CASSQAGTGNSPLHF
TRBV5-1,TRBJ1-6,14,TRBD1,-,TGCGCCAGCAGGGGTGGGACAGGGGAATCACCCCTCCACTTT,CASRGGTGESPLHF
TRBV27,TRBJ2-1,14,TRBD2,once,TGTGCCAGCAGGGTAGCGGGGCTCTACAATGAGCAGTTCTTC,CASRVAGLYNEQFF
TRBV10-1,TRBJ2-5,16,TRBD2,-,TGCGCCAGCAGCCCCGGACTAGCGGGGGACCCGGAGACCCAGTACTTC,CASSPGLAGDPETQYF
TRBV6-5,TRBJ1-4,14,-,-,TGTGCCAGCAGCCTCAGGGGCGCTAATGAAAAACTGTTTTTT,CASSLRGANEKLFF
TRBV27,TRBJ2-3,14,-,-,TGTGCCAGCATGGAACTAACTAGCACAGATACGCAGTATTTT,CASMELTSTDTQYF
TRBV29-1,TRBJ1-5,13,-,-,TGCAGCGTTGAAGAGGACAGATATCAGCCCCAGCATTTT,CSVEEDRYQPQHF
TRBV7-3,TRBJ1-1,14,-,-,TGTGCCAGCAGCTTAGTGGGGGCGGGAACTGAAGCTTTCTTT,CASSLVGAGTEAFF
TRBV2,TRBJ2-2,15,-,-,TGTGCCAGCATGTCTCAACAGTCGAACACCGGGGAGCTGTTTTTT,CASMSQQSNTGELFF
TRBV9,TRBJ1-1,15,-,-,TGTGCCAGCAGCCTAAGAGGCGGGAGGAACACTGAAGCTTTCTTT,CASSLRGGRNTEAFF
TRBV12-5,TRBJ2-5,13,-,-,TGTGCTAGTGGTTTGGTAGGGGTCGAGACCCAGTACTTC,CASGLVGVETQYF
TRBV2,TRBJ1-6,16,TRBD1,-,TGTGCCAGCAGGGTAACGGGACAGGGAAATAGGTCACCCCTCCACTTT,CASRVTGQGNRSPLHF
TRBV9,TRBJ2-1,18,-,-,TGTGCCAGCAGCCCCACAAGCGTACAGGGCGGCATATCCAATGAGCAGTTCTTC,CASSPTSVQGGISNEQFF
TRBV7-9,TRBJ2-1,14,TRBD2,-,TGTGCCAGCTACGGACTAGCGGAATACAATGAGCAGTTCTTC,CASYGLAEYNEQFF
TRBV28,TRBJ1-1,11,-,-,TGTGCCAGCAGTGTGAACACTGAAGCTTTCTTT,CASSVNTEAFF
TRBV18,TRBJ2-2,15,-,-,TGTGCCAGCTCACCAAAGGGGACGAACACCGGGGAGCTGTTTTTT,CASSPKGTNTGELFF
TRBV7-2,TRBJ1-2,14,-,-,TGTGCCAGCAGCCCAGGGACCGATAACTATGGCTACACCTTC,CASSPGTDNYGYTF
TRBV5-4,TRBJ1-4,14,-,-,TGTGCCAGCAGCTCCCAGGGGTACAATGAAAAACTGTTTTTT,CASSSQGYNEKLFF
TRBV6-1,TRBJ2-3,20,TRBD2,-,TGTGCCAGCAGTGAAGATGGGAGACTAGCGGGGGAGGGCAGATACGATACGCAGTATTTT,CASSEDGRLAGEGRYDTQYF
TRBV6-6,TRBJ1-5,13,TRBD1,-,TGTGCCAGCGGGACAGGGGAGGACCAGCCCCAGCATTTT,CASGTGEDQPQHF
TRBV6-5,TRBJ2-7,14,TRBD2,-,TGTGCCAGCAGTTACACTAGCGGTCAGTACGAGCAGTACTTC,CASSYTSGQYEQYF
TRBV2,TRBJ2-7,14,-,-,TGTGCCAGCGAGGGCTCGACCCGTTCCTACGAGCAGTACTTC,CASEGSTRSYEQYF
TRBV19,TRBJ2-4,21,TRBD2,-,TGTGCCAGTAGTATGGGACTAGAGGGGTTCGTGGGGACCCCAGCCAAAAACATTCAGTACTTC,CASSMGLEGFVGTPAKNIQYF
TRBV6-5,TRBJ1-2,15,TRBD1,-,TGTGCCAGCAGTCCCTCTTATTCGGACAGGGATGGCTACACCTTC,CASSPSYSDRDGYTF
TRBV6-5,TRBJ1-2,13,-,-,TGTGCCAGCAGTAACACTGCTAACTATGGCTACACCTTC,CASSNTANYGYTF
TRBV27,TRBJ2-1,15,-,-,TGTGCCAGCAGCCCCACCATGAGGGGTGGTAATGAGCAGTTCTTC,CASSPTMRGGNEQFF
TRBV10-3,TRBJ2-7,13,-,-,TGTGCCATCAGCCAGGACAGAGGTTACGAGCAGTACTTC,CAISQDRGYEQYF
TRBV6-5,TRBJ2-1,16,-,-,TGTGCCAGCAGTTACGCTCGGAGAGGGTGTCGCAATGAGCAGTTCTTC,CASSYARRGCRNEQFF
TRBV10-3,TRBJ2-1,14,TRBD2,-,TGTGCCACCTCTGGCGGGGGGACGTACAATGAGCAGTTCTTC,CATSGGGTYNEQFF
TRBV18,TRBJ1-1,13,-,once,TGTGCCAGCTCACCAGGGCAGGTCGGTGAGGCTTTCTTT,CASSPGQVGEAFF
TRBV10-1,TRBJ2-3,16,TRBD2,-,TGCGCCAGCAGTGAGGGTAGCGGGGTTCTCTCAGATACGCAGTATTTT,CASSEGSGVLSDTQYF
TRBV5-1,TRBJ2-5,14,TRBD2,-,TGCGCCAGCAGCTTGGGACGACTAGCGAAGACCCAGTACTTC,CASSLGRLAKTQYF
TRBV11-3,TRBJ2-5,12,-,-,TGTGCCAGCAGCCTAGGACGGGAGACCCAGTACTTC,CASSLGRETQYF
TRBV29-1,TRBJ2-5,11,-,-,TGCAGCGTTGGAGGGGAAGAGACCCAGTACTTC,CSVGGEETQYF